These 13 T cell receptor beta chains share one sample of origin, sequenced in a study of shared clonotypes between healthy human individuals. Libraries were prepared by immunoSEQ multiplex PCR; TCRdb keeps only in-frame clonotypes and omits some of them. This table has millions of clones, roughly 91% appearing once. It was CD45RO-negative cells, positively selected for CCR7, that made up naive CD8 cells, with terminally differentiated effector memory CD45RA+ cells excluded. The sequencing sample was made of naive CD8+ T cells from PBMCs. The receptors here all came from a man aged 18 to 29 in good health. Some clones in this sample may be carry-over from other donors' samples.

The chain recombines TRBV4-2 with TRBJ2-2; 10 nucleotides match TRBD2. CDR1 and CDR2 from the germline V gene are LGHNA and YNFKEQ. This CDR3 comprises 16 residues. J was trimmed by 7 bases and V by 1 base; bases with no gene match: 6. CDR3 sequence (DNA): TGTGCCAGCAGCCAAGGCATGAAGCGGGAGGGCGGGGAGCTGTTTTTT. Translation: CASSQGMKREGGELFF.

The J gene is TRBJ2-3, the V gene TRBV27; tentatively, D is TRBD1 (5 bases). Trimming pared 10 bases from V and 2 bases from J, leaving 19 bases between. Germline V gives CDR1 MNHEY, CDR2 SMNVEV (reference sequence). The CDR3 extends over 15 amino acids. This CDR3 is CATTSRRVNTDTQYF. CDR3 nucleotide sequence: TGTGCCACCACCTCCCGCAGGGTGAACACAGATACGCAGTATTTT.

J is TRBJ1-5 and V is TRBV27, with TRBD1 matching 7 bases. Trimming at V came to 2 bases and at J to 9 bases, leaving 7 bases not matched to a gene. Per germline, CDR1 MNHEY and CDR2 SMNVEV (reference sequence). The CDR3 has 14 residues. The CDR3 sequence is CASSLVEGARPQHF. CDR3 nucleotides: TGTGCCAGCAGTTTAGTGGAGGGGGCGAGGCCCCAGCATTTT.

The CDR3 region is CASKGQGKADTQYF. Here the CDR3 DNA reads TGTGCCAGCAAAGGGCAGGGGAAGGCAGATACGCAGTATTTT. J is TRBJ2-3 and V is TRBV7-9; D is perhaps TRBD1 (6 bases). The germline V and J ends were trimmed by 7 bases and 4 bases, with 15 bases remaining between them. Germline-derived CDR1 and CDR2 are SEHNR and FQNEAQ (reference sequence). The CDR3 runs 14 residues.

The chain combines TRBV28 with TRBJ1-1; possible D gene TRBD1, 5 bases. The CDR3 length is 15 residues. The germline V gene encodes CDR1 MDHEN and CDR2 SYDVKM. V lost 4 bases, J lost 0 bases, and 12 bases lay in between. CDR3 sequence (DNA): TGTGCCAGCAGTTCGGAGGGGATCTTGAACACTGAAGCTTTCTTT. Translating gives CASSSEGILNTEAFF.

The CDR3 sequence: CASRKRREWSYNEQFF. The CDR3 nucleotides are TGTGCCAGCAGAAAGCGCCGGGAGTGGTCCTACAATGAGCAGTTCTTC. This chain links TRBV28 with TRBJ2-1, with D perhaps matching TRBD2 (6 bases). This CDR3 spans 16 amino acids. Germline assignment: CDR1 MDHEN and CDR2 SYDVKM. Between the trimmed V and J ends, which lost 6 bases and 1 base, there was a span of 16 bases.

J is TRBJ2-7 and V is TRBV19; D assignment may be TRBD1 or TRBD2 (5 bases each). The CDR3 spans 14 residues. Germline V gene lookup returns CDR1 LNHDA and CDR2 SQIVND (reference sequence). Trimming pared 3 bases from V and 3 bases from J, leaving 12 bases between. The CDR3 DNA reads TGTGCCAGTAGTATCGGGACGGAGGTCTACGAGCAGTACTTC. Translated, it gives CASSIGTEVYEQYF.

This CDR3 reads CASSLALETQYF. The CDR3 nucleotides read TGTGCCAGCAGCTTGGCCCTGGAGACCCAGTACTTC. The chain couples TRBV5-6 to TRBJ2-5; D call uncertain. CDR1 SGHDT and CDR2 YYEEEE come from the germline V gene. The CDR3 has 12 amino acids. V was cut by 0 bases and J by 5 bases, with 5 bases left in between.

The chain has TRBV27 and TRBJ1-4, with 10 nucleotides matching TRBD1. Per germline, CDR1 MNHEY and CDR2 SMNVEV (reference sequence). The CDR3 spans 17 residues. V gave up 6 bases and J gave up 8 bases; unmatched junction bases: 15. CDR3 protein: CASRQSPDQGQGEKLFF. The CDR3 bases are TGTGCCAGCAGGCAGAGCCCCGATCAGGGACAGGGGGAAAAACTGTTTTTT.

The rearrangement links TRBV6-5 to TRBJ1-5, with 8 bases lining up with TRBD1. Unmatched junction bases numbered 8, after V lost 0 bases and J lost 7 bases. The CDR3 totals 16 residues. From germline, CDR1 is MNHEY and CDR2 SVGAGI. The CDR3 coding sequence is TGTGCCAGCAGTTACTCGAGGACAGGGTCCAACCAGCCCCAGCATTTT. Translated, it gives CASSYSRTGSNQPQHF.

This rearrangement joins TRBV9 to TRBJ2-1, with D perhaps matching TRBD1 (5 bases). Trimming shortened V by 0 bases and J by 3 bases, and 19 bases separated the two germline ends. The CDR3 sequence is 18 residues long. The germline CDR1 and CDR2 sequences are SGDLS and YYNGEE. CDR3 in DNA: TGTGCCAGCAGCGTAGAGGGCAGGGCCCACTTCATCTACAATGAGCAGTTCTTC. Translated, it gives CASSVEGRAHFIYNEQFF.

The chain recombines TRBV9 with TRBJ1-3, with 7 nucleotides matching TRBD1. Trimming cost V 0 bases and J 0 bases; bases outside gene matches: 6. Per germline, CDR1 SGDLS and CDR2 YYNGEE. CDR3 length equals 17 residues. CDR3 amino acids: CASSVDYRDSSGNTIYF. The CDR3 DNA sequence: TGTGCCAGCAGCGTAGACTACCGGGACAGCTCTGGAAACACCATATATTTT.

The chain recombines TRBV5-3 with TRBJ2-5, with D hard to call. TRBV5-3 is reported as an ORF; its role is uncertain. V was shortened by 10 bases and J by 3 bases, with 16 bases between the two germline ends. This CDR3 is 13 amino acids long. The chain's CDR3 is CAGVGPQKETQYF. CDR3 coding DNA: TGTGCCGGAGTAGGGCCACAAAAAGAGACCCAGTACTTC.